The 22 T cell receptor beta chains in this list originate from one sample, sequenced in a study of patients and donors after allogeneic stem cell transplantation. TCRdb re-called the RT-PCR reads with MiXCR, one entry per CDR3 protein. Of roughly 230,000 distinct CDR3 sequences listed, 13% to 15% are singletons. The sequencing input was blood, either unsorted or a sorted T cell fraction (not recorded which). The receptors originated from a human donor who was either an allogeneic HSCT recipient or a stem cell or donor lymphocyte infusion donor (not recorded which). It is not recorded whose cells these are; they may come from a transplant donor.

About this clonotype itself: An end of the junction differs from the germline gene, which may be a read error. The rearrangement links TRBV20-1 to TRBJ2-5; D is ambiguous. The CDR3 consists of 14 residues. Germline V gives CDR1 DFQATT, CDR2 SNEGSKA (reference sequence). Here the CDR3 reads CSARKDVGQETQYF. CDR3 nucleotide sequence: TGCAGTGCTAGGAAGGACGTAGGGCAAGAGACTCAGTACTTC.

The V gene is TRBV10-3, the J gene TRBJ2-2; 9 nucleotides line up with TRBD1. The germline CDR1 and CDR2 sequences are ENHRY and SYGVKD. V lost 4 bases, J lost 2 bases, and 8 bases stayed unmatched. The CDR3 totals 17 residues. This CDR3 reads CAISAKDRGGNTGELFF. The CDR3 DNA reads TGTGCCATCAGTGCAAAGGACAGGGGTGGAAACACCGGGGAGCTGTTTTTT.

This clonotype occurred many times. This chain links TRBV12-3 or TRBV12-4 with TRBJ2-2; D is uncertain. The V and J ends lost 0 bases and 4 bases respectively, with 3 bases between them. This CDR3 comprises 13 residues. The CDR3: CASSLASTGELFF. DNA of the CDR3: TGTGCCAGCAGTTTAGCGAGCACCGGGGAGCTGTTTTTT.

The V and J genes are TRBV11-3 and TRBJ2-7, with TRBD2 as a possible D gene (5 bases). The germline CDR1 and CDR2 sequences are SGHNT and YENEEA. V was pared by 6 bases and J by 2 bases, with 14 bases between. CDR3 length equals 14 residues. The CDR3, as DNA: TGTGCCAGCAGGGATCCCGGGAAAACCTACGAGCAGTACTTC. This encodes CASRDPGKTYEQYF.

This chain uses TRBV20-1 with TRBJ2-1, with 9 bases lining up with TRBD2. V shed 0 bases and J 5 bases; nucleotides not matched to a gene: 8. This CDR3 comprises 16 residues. Germline V gene lookup returns CDR1 DFQATT and CDR2 SNEGSKA (reference sequence). The DNA for the CDR3 is TGCAGTGCTAGAGATCAAAGACTAGCGGTCCACAATGAGCAGTTCTTC. This gives the protein CSARDQRLAVHNEQFF.

Only a few counts were recorded for this clonotype. The gene calls are TRBV29-1 and TRBJ2-4, with 8 bases aligning to TRBD2. The CDR3 spans 13 residues. Germline CDR1 reads SQVTM; CDR2 reads ANQGSEA. J lost 8 bases, V lost 7 bases, and 10 bases had no gene match. The CDR3 bases are TGCAGCGCCTCCCGGGGGGGCACGGACATTCAGTACTTC. Protein product: CSASRGGTDIQYF.

V is TRBV10-3 and J is TRBJ1-2; 8 bases line up with TRBD1. The trim removed 3 bases at V and 6 bases at J, leaving 6 bases unmatched. Germline lookup yields CDR1 ENHRY and CDR2 SYGVKD. The CDR3 sequence is 14 residues long. The CDR3 reads CAISDADRGDGYTF. In DNA form, the CDR3 reads TGTGCCATCAGTGACGCAGACAGGGGTGATGGCTACACCTTC.

The table lists this clonotype with many counts. The chain combines TRBV5-1 with TRBJ2-2; TRBD1 matches at 7 bases. V was pared by 0 bases and J by 4 bases, with 3 bases of the junction left unmatched. The CDR3 length is 15 residues. Germline V gene lookup returns CDR1 SGHRS and CDR2 YFSETQ. DNA for the CDR3: TGCGCCAGCAGCTTGGAACAGGGGCGCACCGGGGAGCTGTTTTTT. Translating it yields CASSLEQGRTGELFF. Full variable domain (rest looked up from reference TRBV5-1 and TRBJ2-2): KAGVTQTPRYLIKTRGQQVTLSCSPISGHRSVSWYQQTPGQGLQFLFEYFSETQRNKGNFPGRFSGRQFSNSRSEMNVSTLELGDSALYLCASSLEQGRTGELFFGEGSRLTVL.

This chain links TRBV12-3 or TRBV12-4 with TRBJ2-5, with 9 bases fitting TRBD2. There are 17 residues in the CDR3. The trim removed 2 bases at V and 4 bases at J, leaving 11 bases unmatched. CDR3: CASSLRLAGISGETQYF. In DNA form, the CDR3 reads TGTGCCAGCAGTTTACGGCTAGCGGGGATATCCGGAGAGACCCAGTACTTC.

This clonotype was recorded many times. The gene calls are TRBV7-3 and TRBJ2-7, with TRBD1 matching 10 bases. Germline CDR1 reads SGHTA; CDR2 reads FQGTGA. With 0 bases clipped from V and 7 bases from J, the junction kept 6 bases outside the gene matches. This CDR3 is built from 15 residues. CDR3 protein: CASSLTGTGVEEQYF. CDR3 DNA: TGTGCCAGCAGCTTAACAGGGACAGGGGTTGAAGAGCAGTACTTC.

The chain uses TRBV15 and TRBJ2-3; 10 nucleotides line up with TRBD2. Per germline, CDR1 LNHNV and CDR2 YYDKDF (reference sequence). With 3 bases clipped from V and 2 bases from J, the junction kept 5 bases outside the gene matches. CDR3 length: 16 residues. The CDR3 spells CATSSGTSGTTDTQYF. The DNA of the CDR3 is TGTGCCACCAGCAGCGGCACTAGCGGGACCACAGATACGCAGTATTTT.

This clonotype has a count of ten or more. The gene calls are TRBV20-1 and TRBJ1-3, with no clear D. This CDR3 is 14 amino acids long. Germline-derived CDR1 and CDR2 are DFQATT and SNEGSKA (reference sequence). V lost 3 bases, J lost 0 bases, and 9 bases lay in between. The CDR3 loop reads CSARASSSGNTIYF. The CDR3 DNA sequence: TGCAGTGCTAGGGCATCAAGCTCTGGAAACACCATATATTTT.

This clonotype was detected ten times or more. V gene TRBV4-3 combines with J gene TRBJ1-4; D not resolved. V was pared by 0 bases and J by 8 bases, with 10 bases between. CDR1 is LGHNA, CDR2 YSLEER, per germline. The CDR3 has 14 residues. In nucleotides, the CDR3 is TGCGCCAGCAGCCAAGATAGGAGGGTCGAAAAACTGTTTTTT. Translation gives CASSQDRRVEKLFF.

This clonotype appeared a few times. This chain joins TRBV7-8 and TRBJ2-7; tentative D call: TRBD2 (5 bases). Trimming removed 1 base from V and 2 bases from J, with 15 bases in between. This CDR3 region has 16 residues. Germline CDR1 is SGHVS and CDR2 is FQNEAQ. CDR3 sequence reads: CASSLVSGDTTYEQYF. The CDR3 bases are TGTGCCAGCAGCTTAGTTTCCGGGGATACTACCTACGAGCAGTACTTC.

This clonotype was counted only a few times. This chain links TRBV12-3 or TRBV12-4 with TRBJ1-1; no definite D call. The CDR3 covers 15 residues. The ends were cut back, 3 bases at V and 0 bases at J, with 11 bases in the middle. The CDR3 DNA follows: TGTGCCAGCAGTTTTACGGGGTTGGTGAACACTGAAGCTTTCTTT. It specifies CASSFTGLVNTEAFF.

This clonotype turned up a few times. V is TRBV25-1 and J is TRBJ2-2, with 8 bases aligning to TRBD2. Per germline, CDR1 MGHDK and CDR2 SYGVNS. The CDR3 loop spans 15 amino acids. The J segment lost 6 bases and the V segment lost 4 bases, leaving 7 bases of the junction unmatched. This chain's CDR3 is CASSVEGLVSGELFF. In DNA, the CDR3 is TGTGCCAGCAGTGTGGAGGGACTAGTTTCCGGGGAGCTGTTTTTT.

This clonotype was observed a few times. The chain employs TRBV29-1 and TRBJ1-4, with a possible D match to TRBD1 (6 bases). The V and J ends lost 0 bases and 6 bases respectively, with 11 bases between them. The CDR3 length is 14 residues. Germline loops: CDR1 SQVTM, CDR2 ANQGSEA. CDR3 residues: CSVEDGTRDEKLFF. Written as DNA, the CDR3 is TGCAGCGTTGAAGATGGGACAAGGGATGAAAAACTGTTTTTT. Full variable domain (rest looked up from reference TRBV29-1 and TRBJ1-4): SAVISQKPSRDICQRGTSLTIQCQVDSQVTMMFWYRQQPGQSLTLIATANQGSEATYESGFVIDKFPISRPNLTFSTLTVSNMSPEDSSIYLCSVEDGTRDEKLFFGSGTQLSVL.

The table lists this clonotype with a few counts. The CDR3 coding sequence is TGTGCCAGCAGCTTGCGTCCAGCATATAGCAATCAGCCCCAGCATTTT. Amino acid sequence: CASSLRPAYSNQPQHF. J is TRBJ1-5 and V is TRBV7-8; the D is unclear. Trimming took 3 bases from V and 0 from J, leaving 12 bases between them. The CDR3 length is 16 residues. The germline V gene encodes CDR1 SGHVS and CDR2 FQNEAQ.

This clonotype was counted between two and nine times. The chain uses TRBV6-2 or TRBV6-3 and TRBJ1-3; D unresolved. Per the germline V gene, CDR1 is MNHEY and CDR2 is SVGEGT. Trimming took 5 bases from V and 3 from J, leaving 14 bases between them. The CDR3 extends over 15 amino acids. CDR3 DNA sequence: TGTGCCAGCAGTCCTTCCCGTGGAGGTGGAAACACCATATATTTT. The encoded protein is CASSPSRGGGNTIYF.

This clonotype turned up a few times. This chain connects TRBV6-1 to TRBJ2-7, with D uncertain. Trimming removed 6 bases at V and 0 bases at J, with 18 bases between. The CDR3 is 16 residues long. The germline CDR1 and CDR2 sequences are MNHNS and SASEGT. The CDR3 spells CASRQTHGRSSYEQYF. The CDR3 DNA reads as TGTGCCAGCAGACAGACCCATGGGCGAAGCTCCTACGAGCAGTACTTC.

In its sample, this clonotype was seen many times. The rearrangement uses TRBV29-1 and TRBJ1-6; possible D gene TRBD1, 5 bases. The CDR3 runs to 13 residues. Germline V gene lookup returns CDR1 SQVTM and CDR2 ANQGSEA. V was cut by 6 bases and J by 7 bases, with 13 bases left in between. The CDR3 DNA sequence: TGCAGCGTCACCGACAGAGCCAATTCACCCCTCCACTTT. Its protein is CSVTDRANSPLHF.

In this sample, this clonotype turned up a few times. The genes are TRBV19 and TRBJ2-3; 9 bases are a match to TRBD2. J gave up 4 bases and V 6 bases, and 8 bases lay outside the gene matches. Germline V lookup: CDR1 LNHDA, CDR2 SQIVND (reference sequence). The CDR3 spans 15 residues. CDR3 coding DNA: TGTGCCAGTAGAGTTGGCGGGGGGGCCTCAGATACGCAGTATTTT. Its translation is CASRVGGGASDTQYF.